Below are 11 T cell receptor beta chains sequenced from a single sample in a study of radiotherapy plus CTLA-4 blockade in lung cancer. This table comes from immunoSEQ multiplex PCR, and its TCRdb copy is limited to in-frame clones, with some not included. This table has tens of thousands of clones, more than 60% appearing once. Here the sequenced sample was peripheral blood, taken from a patient treated with radiotherapy plus ipilimumab. The receptors shown here come from a human donor with non-small cell lung cancer who had a complete response to radiotherapy plus ipilimumab.

The CDR3 nucleotides are TGTGCCAGCAGCTTAGGGGTTCGGAATCAGCCCCAGCATTTT. Translated, it gives CASSLGVRNQPQHF. This sequence joins TRBV5-6 and TRBJ1-5; possible D gene TRBD1, 5 bases. V was cut by 2 bases and J by 4 bases, with 10 bases left in between. Germline CDR1 is SGHDT and CDR2 is YYEEEE. The CDR3 spans 14 residues.

This chain joins TRBV12-5 and TRBJ1-5; D gene ambiguous. CDR3 length equals 15 residues. Germline CDR1 LGHNT, CDR2 FRNRAP. Trimming stripped 1 base from V and 2 bases from J, with 9 bases between. In nucleotides, the CDR3 is TGTGCTAGTGGTTTGGAGAGGGCTGGCAATCAGCCCCAGCATTTT. This gives the protein CASGLERAGNQPQHF.

The chain carries TRBV7-2 and TRBJ2-7, with 11 bases identical to TRBD1. Trimming cost V 1 base and J 7 bases; bases outside gene matches: 6. The germline V gene has CDR1 SGHTA and CDR2 FQGNSA. The CDR3 runs 15 residues. The CDR3 DNA reads as TGTGCCAGCAGCTTAGGCCCCGGGACAGGGGGGGAGCAGTACTTC. This gives the protein CASSLGPGTGGEQYF. Complete variable domain (other parts from reference TRBV7-2 and TRBJ2-7): GAGVSQSPSNKVTEKGKDVELRCDPISGHTALYWYRQSLGQGLEFLIYFQGNSAPDKSGLPSDRFSAERTGGSVSTLTIQRTQQEDSAVYLCASSLGPGTGGEQYFGPGTRLTVT.

The chain combines TRBV28 with TRBJ1-5, with D possibly TRBD1 on 6 matching bases. Trimming removed 3 bases from V and 0 bases from J, with 15 bases in between. The V gene's germline CDR1 is MDHEN and CDR2 SYDVKM. The CDR3 totals 17 residues. The CDR3 DNA reads TGTGCCAGCAGTTTTGGGACAAAATTTTATAGCAATCAGCCCCAGCATTTT. Amino acid sequence: CASSFGTKFYSNQPQHF.

V gene TRBV29-1 combines with J gene TRBJ1-3; tentatively, D is TRBD1 (6 bases). This CDR3 spans 16 amino acids. V was shortened by 0 bases and J by 0 bases, with 12 bases between the two germline ends. The germline gives CDR1 SQVTM, CDR2 ANQGSEA. The CDR3 coding sequence is TGCAGCGTTGAAGATCAGGACAGAATCTCTGGAAACACCATATATTTT. Protein product: CSVEDQDRISGNTIYF.

Points on this clone: The sample has other DNA sequences that encode this CDR3 too. This chain connects TRBV14 to TRBJ2-2; D unresolved. The CDR3 is made up of 15 amino acids. CDR1 and CDR2 (germline): SGHDN, FVKESK. Deletions cut 0 bases from V and 1 base from J, with 6 bases between. CDR3 sequence: CASSQELGNTGELFF. The CDR3 DNA is TGTGCCAGCAGCCAAGAGCTAGGGAACACCGGGGAGCTGTTTTTT.

The chain recombines TRBV6-1 with TRBJ1-2; D might be TRBD1 (6 bases). Looked up from germline, CDR1 is MNHNS and CDR2 is SASEGT. This CDR3 is 16 amino acids long. The ends were cut back, 3 bases at V and 4 bases at J, with 18 bases in the middle. For the CDR3, the DNA is TGTGCCAGCAGTGATCCGACAGGAATGACGTCCTATGGCTACACCTTC. Translated: CASSDPTGMTSYGYTF.

This clone was counted a few times. The chain recombines TRBV4-3 with TRBJ1-1, with D possibly matching TRBD1 (5 bases). The germline V gene encodes CDR1 LGHNA and CDR2 YSLEER. The length of the CDR3 is 13 residues. Deletions cut 2 bases from V and 4 bases from J, with 8 bases between. CDR3 DNA: TGCGCCAGCAGCCAATCCCAGGGCACTGAAGCTTTCTTT. It is translated as CASSQSQGTEAFF.

The rearrangement joins TRBV5-1 to TRBJ2-4; the match to TRBD1 covers 9 bases. The junction had 3 bases not matched to a gene; V was cut back by 4 bases and J by 7 bases. The CDR3 runs 13 residues. Germline values: CDR1 SGHRS, CDR2 YFSETQ. CDR3 protein: CASSIGQGNIQYF. CDR3 in DNA: TGCGCCAGCAGCATAGGACAGGGGAACATTCAGTACTTC.

A few counts support this clone. The chain uses TRBV7-8 and TRBJ2-3, with TRBD2 as a possible D gene (6 bases). The CDR3 extends over 15 amino acids. The V gene lost 1 base and the J gene lost 2 bases, with 10 bases spanning the gap. The germline CDR1 and CDR2 sequences are SGHVS and FQNEAQ. CDR3 amino acids: CASSLGGDLTDTQYF. In DNA form, the CDR3 reads TGTGCCAGCAGCTTAGGGGGGGACCTCACAGATACGCAGTATTTT.

This clone was recorded only once. The chain carries TRBV6-5 and TRBJ1-1; 7 bases map to TRBD1. With 5 bases clipped from V and 5 bases from J, the junction kept 8 bases outside the gene matches. CDR3 length: 14 residues. CDR1 is MNHEY and CDR2 is SVGAGI in the germline V gene. CDR3 residues: CASSGLQGRTEAFF. The CDR3 bases are TGTGCCAGCAGTGGCCTACAGGGGCGGACTGAAGCTTTCTTT.